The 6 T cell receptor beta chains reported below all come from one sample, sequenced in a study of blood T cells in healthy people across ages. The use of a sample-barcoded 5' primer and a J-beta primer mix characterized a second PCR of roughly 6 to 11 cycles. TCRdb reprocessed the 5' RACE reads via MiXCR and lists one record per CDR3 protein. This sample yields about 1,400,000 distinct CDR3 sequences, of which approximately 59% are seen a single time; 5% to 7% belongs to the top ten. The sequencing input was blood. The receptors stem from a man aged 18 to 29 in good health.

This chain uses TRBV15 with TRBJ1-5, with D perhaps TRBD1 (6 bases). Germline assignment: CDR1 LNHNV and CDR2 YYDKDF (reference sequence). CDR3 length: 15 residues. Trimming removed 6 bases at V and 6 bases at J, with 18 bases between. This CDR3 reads CATRNEGGDSQPQHF. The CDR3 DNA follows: TGTGCCACCAGGAACGAGGGGGGCGATTCTCAGCCCCAGCATTTT. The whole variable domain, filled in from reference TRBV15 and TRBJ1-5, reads DAMVIQNPRYQVTQFGKPVTLSCSQTLNHNVMYWYQQKSSQAPKLLFHYYDKDFNNEADTPDNFQSRRPNTSFCFLDIRSPGLGDTAMYLCATRNEGGDSQPQHFGDGTRLSIL.

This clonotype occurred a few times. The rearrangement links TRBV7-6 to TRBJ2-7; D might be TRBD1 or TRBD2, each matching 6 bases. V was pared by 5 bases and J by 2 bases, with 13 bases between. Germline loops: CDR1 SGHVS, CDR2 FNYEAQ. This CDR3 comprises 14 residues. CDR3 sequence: CASSSGGGAYEQYF. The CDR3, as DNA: TGTGCCAGCAGCAGCGGAGGGGGAGCCTACGAGCAGTACTTC.

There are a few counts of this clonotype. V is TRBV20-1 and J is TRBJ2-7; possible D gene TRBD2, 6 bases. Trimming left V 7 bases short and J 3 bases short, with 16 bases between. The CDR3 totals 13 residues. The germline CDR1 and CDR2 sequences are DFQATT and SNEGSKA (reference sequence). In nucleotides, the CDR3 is TGCAGTGGCGCAATAGTGCGGGGCTACGAGCAGTACTTC. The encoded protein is CSGAIVRGYEQYF.

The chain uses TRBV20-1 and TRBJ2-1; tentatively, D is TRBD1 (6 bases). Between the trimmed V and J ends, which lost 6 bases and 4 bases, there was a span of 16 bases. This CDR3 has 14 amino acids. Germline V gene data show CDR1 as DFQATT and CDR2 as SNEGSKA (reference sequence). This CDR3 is CSAQGYGIYNEQFF. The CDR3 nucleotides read TGCAGTGCCCAGGGGTATGGAATTTACAATGAGCAGTTCTTC.

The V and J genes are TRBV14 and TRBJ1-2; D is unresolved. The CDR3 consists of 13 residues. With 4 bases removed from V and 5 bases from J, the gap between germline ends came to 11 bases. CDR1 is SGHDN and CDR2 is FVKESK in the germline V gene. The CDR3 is CASSRMDGYGYTF. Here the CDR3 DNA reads TGTGCCAGCAGCCGAATGGACGGGTATGGCTACACCTTC.

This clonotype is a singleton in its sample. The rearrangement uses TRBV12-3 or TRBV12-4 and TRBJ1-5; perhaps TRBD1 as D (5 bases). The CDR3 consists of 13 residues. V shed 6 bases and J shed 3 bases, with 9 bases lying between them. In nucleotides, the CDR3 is TGTGCCAGCAGAACAGGCTACAATCAGCCCCAGCATTTT. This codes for CASRTGYNQPQHF.